What follows is one TCR beta chain and its context. Its antigen remains unidentified. These data come from a study of vaccination and CD4 T cells after COVID-19. Overall study context: The convalescents, six males and four females, included two who were Hispanic.

Oncomine TCR Beta short-read sequencing was applied to DNA from cultured CD4+ T cells. Once CD4+ T cells had been cultured, genomic DNA was extracted from them. MiXCR, applied by TCRdb to the PCR reads, yields one record per CDR3 protein. The sample contains 12,000 or so distinct CDR3 sequences, roughly 73% of which appear only once. Noted treatment: approximately 11-day PBMC culture with coronavirus spike peptide pools or control peptides (ViraFEST assay). The source is a human donor who had recovered from COVID-19. Sequenced input: CD4+ T cells from blood, cultured in vitro.

DNA for the CDR3: TGTGCCAGTAGGCGACAGGGAAGTACCTATAATTCACCCCTCCACTTT. Protein: CASRRQGSTYNSPLHF. The chain couples TRBV19 to TRBJ1-6, with 7 bases matching TRBD1. J was trimmed by 2 bases and V by 6 bases; bases with no gene match: 7. The germline V gene has CDR1 LNHDA and CDR2 SQIVND (reference sequence). The CDR3 is made up of 16 amino acids.